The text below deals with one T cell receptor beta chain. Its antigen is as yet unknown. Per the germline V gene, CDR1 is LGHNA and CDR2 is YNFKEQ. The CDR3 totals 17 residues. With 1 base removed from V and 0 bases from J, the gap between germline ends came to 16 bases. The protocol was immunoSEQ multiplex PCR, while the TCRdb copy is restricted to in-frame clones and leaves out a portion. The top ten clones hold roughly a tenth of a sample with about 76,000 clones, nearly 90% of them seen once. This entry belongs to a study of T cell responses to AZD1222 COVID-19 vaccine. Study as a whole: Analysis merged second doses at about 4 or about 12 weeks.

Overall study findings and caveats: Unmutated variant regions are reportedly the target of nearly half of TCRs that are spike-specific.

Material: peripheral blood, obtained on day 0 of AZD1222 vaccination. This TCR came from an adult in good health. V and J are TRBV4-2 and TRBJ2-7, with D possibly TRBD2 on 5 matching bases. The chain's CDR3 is CASSQAAPADGSYEQYF. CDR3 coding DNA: TGTGCCAGCAGCCAAGCAGCCCCAGCGGACGGCTCCTACGAGCAGTACTTC.